The 19 T cell receptor beta chains given below trace back to one sample, sequenced in a study of memory CD4+ T cells and cytomegalovirus serostatus. The sort gate was single viable CD3+CD4+CD8-CD45RO+ cells for memory CD4+ T cells. TCRdb's copy holds only in-frame clones and misses some; the assay was immunoSEQ multiplex PCR. The sample holds 25,000 to 30,000 clones; approximately 71% are singletons and the top ten take 0.95% to 1.1%. Sequencing was carried out using memory CD4+ T cells from blood. These receptors all stem from an adult in good health and CMV-seronegative.

The genes are TRBV9 and TRBJ1-2; D is ambiguous. This CDR3 comprises 16 residues. V lost 0 bases and J 3 bases, leaving 15 bases between the germline ends. Germline lookup yields CDR1 SGDLS and CDR2 YYNGEE. The CDR3 DNA is TGTGCCAGCAGCGTAGGTTTGGTGCGTGTGGACTATGGCTACACCTTC. Translation gives CASSVGLVRVDYGYTF.

V and J are TRBV6-6 and TRBJ1-4; D not certain. This CDR3 region has 13 residues. Trimming removed 11 bases from V and 2 bases from J, with 12 bases in between. CDR1 is MNHNY and CDR2 is SVGAGI in the germline V gene (reference sequence). Here the CDR3 reads CACGGSTNEKLFF. Written as DNA, the CDR3 is TGTGCCTGCGGTGGGTCGACTAATGAAAAACTGTTTTTT.

The chain has TRBV7-9 and TRBJ2-1; 7 bases map to TRBD1. V lost 5 bases to trimming and J lost 2 bases; unmatched junction nucleotides: 3. This CDR3 contains 14 residues. From germline, CDR1 is SEHNR and CDR2 FQNEAQ (reference sequence). In DNA, the CDR3 is TGTGCCAGCAGCCGAGGGGGCGCCTACAATGAGCAGTTCTTC. Protein sequence: CASSRGGAYNEQFF.

This sequence joins TRBV9 and TRBJ2-3; 12 bases match TRBD2. This CDR3 is built from 15 residues. CDR1 and CDR2 from the germline V gene are SGDLS and YYNGEE. V gave up 3 bases and J gave up 5 bases; unmatched junction bases: 4. DNA for the CDR3: TGTGCCAGCAGCGCTAGCGGGGGGGCCCTAGATACGCAGTATTTT. It codes for CASSASGGALDTQYF.

CDR3 nucleotides: TGCGCCAGCAGCCAAGAGACTAGCGGGGTAACAGATACGCAGTATTTT. Its translation: CASSQETSGVTDTQYF. This chain links TRBV4-3 with TRBJ2-3, with TRBD2 matching 11 bases. Germline V gives CDR1 LGHNA, CDR2 YSLEER. This CDR3 is built from 16 residues. With 0 bases clipped from V and 3 bases from J, the junction kept 2 bases outside the gene matches.

This clone was seen only a few times. The chain uses TRBV19 and TRBJ1-2; D is unclear. CDR1 and CDR2 (germline): LNHDA, SQIVND (reference sequence). There are 15 residues in the CDR3. Trimming removed 6 bases at V and 0 bases at J, with 14 bases between. CDR3 nucleotide sequence: TGTGCCAGTAGCCTTCTTTTACGGACTAACTATGGCTACACCTTC. As protein: CASSLLLRTNYGYTF.

Comment on this clone: The junction differs from germline at one of its ends, possibly a read error. The chain recombines TRBV7-7 with TRBJ1-1; no reliable D call. CDR3 length: 13 residues. Germline CDR1 is SSHAT and CDR2 is FNYEAQ (reference sequence). CDR3 amino acids: CASSLQMNTEAFF. CDR3 DNA sequence: TGTGCTAGCAGCTTACAGATGAACACTGAAGCTTTCTTT.

This sequence joins TRBV19 and TRBJ1-2, with TRBD1 matching over 9 bases. CDR1 LNHDA and CDR2 SQIVND come from the germline V gene (reference sequence). With 3 bases clipped from V and 5 bases from J, the junction kept 4 bases outside the gene matches. The CDR3 spans 14 residues. The CDR3 DNA is TGTGCCAGTAGTATGGGACAGGGTCTGTATGGCTACACCTTC. Protein product: CASSMGQGLYGYTF.

The CDR3 coding sequence is TGTGCCAGCAGTGACCACAGGGCGGTCTACGAGCAGTACTTC. Its translation: CASSDHRAVYEQYF. The J gene is TRBJ2-7, the V gene TRBV2, with D maybe TRBD1 (6 bases). The CDR3 sequence is 14 residues long. The V end was cut by 3 bases, the J end by 3 bases, with 12 bases between. Germline V gene lookup returns CDR1 SNHLY and CDR2 FYNNEI.

The J gene is TRBJ1-1, the V gene TRBV6-5; D is uncertain. V was trimmed by 4 bases and J by 1 base, leaving 10 bases between them. Germline values: CDR1 MNHEY, CDR2 SVGAGI. This CDR3 comprises 14 residues. The CDR3: CASSFSGPNTEAFF. Written as DNA, the CDR3 is TGTGCCAGCAGTTTTTCCGGGCCGAACACTGAAGCTTTCTTT.

The V call is TRBV30, the J call TRBJ1-5; a possible D gene is TRBD1 (5 bases). V dropped 4 bases and J dropped 5 bases, with 15 bases sitting between them. The CDR3 totals 14 residues. Germline CDR1 is GTSNPN and CDR2 is SVGIG (reference sequence). As DNA, the CDR3 is TGTGCCTGGAACTTCGGGGGTGGGGATCAGCCCCAGCATTTT. Translating it yields CAWNFGGGDQPQHF.

The CDR3 DNA reads as TGCGCCAGCAGCAACCCCACGGAAAAGGGCGAGCAGTACTTC. Translated, it gives CASSNPTEKGEQYF. The chain employs TRBV4-1 and TRBJ2-7; D not resolved. Germline loops: CDR1 MGHRA, CDR2 YSYEKL. The ends were cut back, 5 bases at V and 6 bases at J, with 17 bases in the middle. This CDR3 spans 14 amino acids.

The rearrangement links TRBV10-3 to TRBJ2-7; D call uncertain. Trimming took off 5 bases at V and 4 bases at J, with 9 bases between the two ends. Per the germline V gene, CDR1 is ENHRY and CDR2 is SYGVKD. CDR3 length: 12 residues. The CDR3 here is CAISSQSYEQYF. Here the CDR3 DNA reads TGTGCCATCAGTAGTCAGAGTTACGAGCAGTACTTC.

V usage is TRBV7-8 and J usage is TRBJ1-1, with D unresolved. V was trimmed by 5 bases and J by 7 bases, leaving 14 bases between them. The CDR3 runs 13 residues. Per the germline V gene, CDR1 is SGHVS and CDR2 is FQNEAQ. The CDR3 spells CASSLPQAFEAFF. For the CDR3, the DNA is TGTGCCAGCAGCCTACCCCAGGCTTTTGAAGCTTTCTTT.

This rearrangement joins TRBV18 to TRBJ1-5, with a weak D call TRBD1 (6 bases). CDR3 length: 15 residues. The V end lost 1 base, the J end lost 6 bases, and 13 bases lay between the germline ends. The germline gives CDR1 KGHSH, CDR2 LQKENI. CDR3 protein: CASSPRRGELQPQHF. CDR3 bases: TGTGCCAGCTCACCACGGAGGGGGGAACTTCAGCCCCAGCATTTT.

V gene TRBV5-1 combines with J gene TRBJ1-2, with TRBD1 as a possible D gene (5 bases). The CDR3 sequence is 12 residues long. CDR1 and CDR2 from the germline V gene are SGHRS and YFSETQ. Deletions cut 3 bases from V and 4 bases from J, with 7 bases between. For the CDR3, the DNA is TGCGCCAGCAGCTGGGGGACCTATGGCTACACCTTC. It is translated as CASSWGTYGYTF.

The chain has TRBV7-2 and TRBJ2-7, with D unclear. The CDR3 loop spans 13 amino acids. Germline V gene data show CDR1 as SGHTA and CDR2 as FQGNSA. V lost 0 bases and J lost 2, with 5 bases in between. CDR3: CASSLAPAYEQYF. The CDR3 nucleotides are TGTGCCAGCAGCTTAGCTCCCGCCTACGAGCAGTACTTC. The variable domain in full, with the rest retrieved from reference TRBV7-2 and TRBJ2-7, is GAGVSQSPSNKVTEKGKDVELRCDPISGHTALYWYRQSLGQGLEFLIYFQGNSAPDKSGLPSDRFSAERTGGSVSTLTIQRTQQEDSAVYLCASSLAPAYEQYFGPGTRLTVT.

The rearrangement joins TRBV4-2 to TRBJ2-7, with TRBD2 matching 8 bases. This CDR3 is built from 16 residues. Germline CDR1 reads LGHNA; CDR2 reads YNFKEQ. After removal of 2 bases from V and 3 bases from J, the junction contained 9 bases not matched to a gene. DNA for the CDR3: TGTGCCAGCAGCCAACGGTCGGGAGGGCCCATCTACGAGCAGTACTTC. This codes for CASSQRSGGPIYEQYF.

This clone has more than one count but fewer than ten. The chain employs TRBV18 and TRBJ1-2, with 8 bases that match TRBD1. In germline, CDR1 is KGHSH, CDR2 LQKENI. CDR3 size: 16 residues. V lost 3 bases and J lost 9; bases outside the gene matches: 15. Here the CDR3 DNA reads TGTGCCAGCTCACCCGTAGCCCCGACAGGGGATGGTAGCTACACCTTC. Protein: CASSPVAPTGDGSYTF.